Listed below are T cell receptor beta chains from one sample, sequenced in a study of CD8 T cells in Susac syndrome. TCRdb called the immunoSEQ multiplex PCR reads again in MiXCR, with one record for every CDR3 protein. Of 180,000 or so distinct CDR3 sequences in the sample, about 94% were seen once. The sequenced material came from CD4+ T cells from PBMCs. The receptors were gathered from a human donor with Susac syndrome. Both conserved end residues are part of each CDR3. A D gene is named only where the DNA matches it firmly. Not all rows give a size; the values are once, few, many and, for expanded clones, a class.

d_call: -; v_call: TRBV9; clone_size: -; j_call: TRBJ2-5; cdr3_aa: CASSFQDQETQYF; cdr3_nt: TGTGCCAGCAGCTTTCAGGATCAAGAGACCCAGTACTTC
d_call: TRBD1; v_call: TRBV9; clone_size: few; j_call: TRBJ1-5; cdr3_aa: CASSRTGDSNQPQHF; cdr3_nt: TGTGCCAGCAGCCGGACAGGGGATAGCAATCAGCCCCAGCATTTT
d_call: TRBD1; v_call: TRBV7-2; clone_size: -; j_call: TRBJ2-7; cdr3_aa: CAVKRDRGDYEQYF; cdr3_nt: TGTGCCGTTAAGAGGGACAGGGGAGACTACGAGCAGTACTTC
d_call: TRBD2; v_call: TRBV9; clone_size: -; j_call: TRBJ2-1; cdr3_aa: CASSVGSGRIDEQFF; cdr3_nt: TGTGCCAGCAGCGTAGGTAGCGGGAGGATCGATGAGCAGTTCTTC
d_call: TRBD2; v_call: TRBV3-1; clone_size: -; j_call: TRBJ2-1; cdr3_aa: CASSQLGLAGNSYNEQFF; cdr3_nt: TGTGCCAGCAGCCAACTAGGACTAGCGGGGAACTCCTACAATGAGCAGTTCTTC
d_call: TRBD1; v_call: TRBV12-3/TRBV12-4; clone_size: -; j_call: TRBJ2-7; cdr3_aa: CASSPRHRGEQYF; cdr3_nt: TGTGCCAGCAGCCCCCGGCACAGGGGAGAGCAGTACTTC
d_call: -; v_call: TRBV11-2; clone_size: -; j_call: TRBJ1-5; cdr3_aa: CASSLERGGSQPQHF; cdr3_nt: TGTGCCAGCAGCTTAGAGCGCGGGGGCAGTCAGCCCCAGCATTTT
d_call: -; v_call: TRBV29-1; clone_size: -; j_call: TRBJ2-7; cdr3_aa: CSVEDVIFPHEQYF; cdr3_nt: TGCAGCGTTGAAGATGTCATATTCCCCCACGAGCAGTACTTC
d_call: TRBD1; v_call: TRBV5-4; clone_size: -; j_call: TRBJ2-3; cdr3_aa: CASSLAGQGTDTQYF; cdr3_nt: TGTGCCAGCAGCTTGGCTGGACAGGGCACAGATACGCAGTATTTT
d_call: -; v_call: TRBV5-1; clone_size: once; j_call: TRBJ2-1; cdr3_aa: CASSLPATSYNEQFF; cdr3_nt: TGCGCCAGCAGCTTGCCAGCCACAAGCTACAATGAGCAGTTCTTC
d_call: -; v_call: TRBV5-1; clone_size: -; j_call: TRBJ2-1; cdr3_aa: CASSQTGPWSEQFF; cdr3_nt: TGCGCCAGCAGCCAAACAGGGCCCTGGTCGGAGCAGTTCTTC
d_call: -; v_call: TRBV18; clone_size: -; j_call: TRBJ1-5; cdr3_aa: CASSLLGRSDQPQHF; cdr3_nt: TGTGCCAGCTCCCTTTTGGGCCGGTCGGATCAGCCCCAGCATTTT
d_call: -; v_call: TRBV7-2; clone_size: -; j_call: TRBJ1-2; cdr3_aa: CASSLVGTGTSGGYTF; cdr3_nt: TGTGCCAGCAGCTTAGTCGGCACAGGAACGTCGGGCGGCTACACCTTC
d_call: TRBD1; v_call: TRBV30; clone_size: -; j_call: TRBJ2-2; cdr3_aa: CAWSLDRGAGELFF; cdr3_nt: TGTGCCTGGAGCTTGGACAGGGGGGCCGGGGAGCTGTTTTTT
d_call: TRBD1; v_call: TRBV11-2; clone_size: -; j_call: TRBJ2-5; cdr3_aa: CASSPRWTGEETQYF; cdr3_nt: TGTGCCAGCAGCCCTCGATGGACAGGGGAGGAGACCCAGTACTTC
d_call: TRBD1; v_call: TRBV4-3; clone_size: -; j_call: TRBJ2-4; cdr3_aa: CASSQEPGQGIAKNIQYF; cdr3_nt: TGCGCCAGCAGCCAAGAGCCCGGACAGGGAATAGCCAAAAACATTCAGTACTTC
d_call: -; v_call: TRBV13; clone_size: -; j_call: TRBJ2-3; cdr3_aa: CASSAWGRDLHTDTQYF; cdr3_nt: TGTGCCAGCAGCGCATGGGGGCGGGACTTACACACAGATACGCAGTATTTT
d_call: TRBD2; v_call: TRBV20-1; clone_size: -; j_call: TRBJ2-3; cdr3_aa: CSATRLADTQYF; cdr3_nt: TGCAGTGCTACACGACTAGCGGATACGCAGTATTTT
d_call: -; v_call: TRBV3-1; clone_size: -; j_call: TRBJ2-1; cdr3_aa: CASSQNTKTYNEQFF; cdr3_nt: TGTGCCAGCAGCCAAAATACCAAAACCTACAATGAGCAGTTCTTC
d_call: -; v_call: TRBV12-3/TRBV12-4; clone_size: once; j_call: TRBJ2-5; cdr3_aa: CASSSAGGPEETQYF; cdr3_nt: TGTGCCAGCAGTTCGGCGGGTGGGCCCGAAGAGACCCAGTACTTC
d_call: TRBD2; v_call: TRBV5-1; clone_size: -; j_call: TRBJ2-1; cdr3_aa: CASSSTSVRSYNEQFF; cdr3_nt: TGCGCCAGCAGCTCCACTAGCGTAAGGTCCTACAATGAGCAGTTCTTC
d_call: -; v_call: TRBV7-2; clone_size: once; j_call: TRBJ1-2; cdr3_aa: CASSLGHGTSYGYTF; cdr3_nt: TGTGCCAGCAGCTTAGGCCATGGAACTTCCTATGGCTACACCTTC
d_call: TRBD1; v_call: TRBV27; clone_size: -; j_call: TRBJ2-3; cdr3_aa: CASSPQSSQGISTDTQYF; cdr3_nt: TGTGCCAGCAGTCCCCAATCTTCACAGGGGATAAGCACAGATACGCAGTATTTT
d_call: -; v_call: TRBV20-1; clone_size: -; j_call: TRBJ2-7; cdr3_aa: CSARGSGSSYEQYF; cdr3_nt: TGCAGTGCTAGAGGGTCGGGGAGCTCCTACGAGCAGTACTTC
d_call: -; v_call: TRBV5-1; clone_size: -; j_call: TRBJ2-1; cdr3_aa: CASSQTGTPSTNEQFF; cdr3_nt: TGCGCCAGCAGCCAAACCGGGACACCTTCTACCAATGAGCAGTTCTTC
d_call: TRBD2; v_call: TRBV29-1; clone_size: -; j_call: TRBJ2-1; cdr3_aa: CSVAVGGAYNEQFF; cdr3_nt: TGCAGCGTTGCAGTCGGGGGGGCCTACAATGAGCAGTTCTTC
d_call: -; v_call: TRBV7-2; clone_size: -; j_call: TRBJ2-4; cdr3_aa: CASSLDPGGGNIQYF; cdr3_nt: TGTGCCAGCAGCTTAGATCCCGGGGGCGGTAACATTCAGTACTTC